These T cell receptor beta chains were read from a single sample in a study of T cells in Graves' hyperthyroidism and ophthalmopathy. TCRdb redid the calling of the multiplex PCR reads with MiXCR, one entry per CDR3 protein. The sample includes roughly 500,000 distinct CDR3 sequences, 11% to 15% of them seen just once. Sequenced input: blood. The receptors originated from a woman in her twenties or thirties with Graves' hyperthyroidism that later progressed to Graves' ophthalmopathy. CDR3s include the opening cysteine and the closing phenylalanine or tryptophan. Each record gives: CDR3 protein, CDR3 DNA, clone size, D gene, J gene, V gene. A D gene is named only where the DNA matches it firmly. Clone size is given for some rows only: seen once, a few or many times, or a class if the clone is expanded.

CASSETGGGATDAQYF	TGTGCCAGCAGTGAAACGGGAGGGGGTGCCACAGATGCGCAGTATTTT	.	TRBD2	TRBJ2-3	TRBV28
CSVFSGRTYDGQFF	TGCAGCGTTTTTAGCGGGAGAACCTACGATGGGCAGTTCTTC	once	TRBD2	TRBJ2-1	TRBV29-1
CASSSDYRETQYF	TGTGCCAGCAGCTCCGACTACCGAGAGACCCAGTACTTC	once	.	TRBJ2-5	TRBV7-2
CASSINSGANEKLFF	TGTGCCAGTAGTATCAACTCTGGAGCTAATGAAAAACTGTTTTTT	many	.	TRBJ1-4	TRBV19
CSAREILGRTLAKNIQYF	TGCAGTGCTAGAGAGATTCTGGGTCGTACACTAGCCAAAAACATTCAGTACTTC	many	.	TRBJ2-4	TRBV20-1
CASSLGTSIPGVTQYF	TGTGCCAGCAGCTTAGGGACTAGTATCCCGGGAGTTACGCAGTATTTT	many	TRBD2	TRBJ2-3	TRBV7-2
CASSGGGDYNEQFF	TGTGCCAGCAGCGGGGGAGGGGACTACAATGAGCAGTTCTTC	many	TRBD2	TRBJ2-1	TRBV9
CASSPDYEQFF	TGTGCCAGCAGCCCCGACTATGAGCAGTTCTTC	many	.	TRBJ2-1	TRBV12-3/TRBV12-4
CATTSGRSPRDGYTF	TGTGCCACCACCTCGGGACGGAGCCCTCGCGATGGCTACACCTTC	.	.	TRBJ1-2	TRBV24-1
CASSPLWANVLTF	TGTGCCAGCAGCCCCTTGTGGGCCAACGTCCTGACTTTC	few	.	TRBJ2-6	TRBV6-1
CASSPVGLAAYEQYF	TGTGCCAGCAGTCCTGTGGGACTAGCCGCCTACGAGCAGTACTTC	.	TRBD2	TRBJ2-7	TRBV2
CASSLTPGQKQFF	TGCGCCAGCAGCTTAACTCCGGGACAGAAGCAGTTCTTC	many	TRBD1	TRBJ2-1	TRBV5-1
CASSSSGTGGRSSPLHF	TGTGCCAGCAGTTCATCCGGGACAGGGGGAAGAAGTTCACCCCTCCACTTT	few	TRBD1	TRBJ1-6	TRBV28
CASGLVDRGAHYEQYF	TGTGCTAGTGGTTTGGTCGACAGGGGCGCCCACTACGAGCAGTACTTC	many	TRBD1	TRBJ2-7	TRBV12-5
CASSITEENTQYF	TGTGCCAGCAGTATTACAGAAGAGAATACGCAGTATTTT	.	.	TRBJ2-3	TRBV27
CASSPNEGADTQYF	TGCGCCAGCAGCCCGAATGAGGGGGCGGATACGCAGTATTTT	many	TRBD1	TRBJ2-3	TRBV5-1
CASSEEAQGPQPQHF	TGTGCCAGCAGTGAAGAAGCACAGGGCCCTCAGCCCCAGCATTTT	many	.	TRBJ1-5	TRBV2